A single T cell receptor beta chain is shown here with its context. The source of the sample is a study of blood T cells in healthy people across ages. Turning to the study itself: In model experiments, template switching was able to capture about one barcoded beta molecule for every two T cells that were present.

Alongside a J-beta primer mix, a sample-barcoded 5' primer served in a second PCR lasting roughly 7 to 11 cycles. The yield of each sample was at least 2.5 million CDR3-containing paired-end reads. TCRdb independently ran MiXCR on the 5' RACE reads; one entry per CDR3 protein. The sample records over 950,000 distinct CDR3 sequences, roughly 51% being singletons. This CDR3 has 15 amino acids. Germline V lookup: CDR1 MGHRA, CDR2 YSYEKL. Trimming took 1 base from V and 8 from J, leaving 17 bases between them. Each sample had at least 6 million PBMCs isolated. The chain couples TRBV4-1 to TRBJ1-2, with unresolved D. The sequenced material came from blood. The sequence came from an older woman in good health. The CDR3 DNA follows: TGCGCCAGCAGCCAAGCCCGGGGTGGGGTCAGCGGCTACACCTTC. This sequence encodes CASSQARGGVSGYTF.